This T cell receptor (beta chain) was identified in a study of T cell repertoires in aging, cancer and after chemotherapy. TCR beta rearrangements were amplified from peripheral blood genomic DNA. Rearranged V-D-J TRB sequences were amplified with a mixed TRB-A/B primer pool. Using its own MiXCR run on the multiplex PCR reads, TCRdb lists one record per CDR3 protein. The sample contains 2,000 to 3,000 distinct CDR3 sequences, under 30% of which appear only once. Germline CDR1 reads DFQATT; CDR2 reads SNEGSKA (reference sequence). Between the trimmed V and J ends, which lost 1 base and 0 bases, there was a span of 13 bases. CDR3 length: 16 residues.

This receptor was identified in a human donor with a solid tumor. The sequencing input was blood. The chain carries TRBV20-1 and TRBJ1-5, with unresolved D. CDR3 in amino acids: CSARVLKGNSNQPQHF. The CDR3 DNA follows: TGCAGTGCTAGAGTCCTCAAGGGTAATAGCAATCAGCCCCAGCATTTT.